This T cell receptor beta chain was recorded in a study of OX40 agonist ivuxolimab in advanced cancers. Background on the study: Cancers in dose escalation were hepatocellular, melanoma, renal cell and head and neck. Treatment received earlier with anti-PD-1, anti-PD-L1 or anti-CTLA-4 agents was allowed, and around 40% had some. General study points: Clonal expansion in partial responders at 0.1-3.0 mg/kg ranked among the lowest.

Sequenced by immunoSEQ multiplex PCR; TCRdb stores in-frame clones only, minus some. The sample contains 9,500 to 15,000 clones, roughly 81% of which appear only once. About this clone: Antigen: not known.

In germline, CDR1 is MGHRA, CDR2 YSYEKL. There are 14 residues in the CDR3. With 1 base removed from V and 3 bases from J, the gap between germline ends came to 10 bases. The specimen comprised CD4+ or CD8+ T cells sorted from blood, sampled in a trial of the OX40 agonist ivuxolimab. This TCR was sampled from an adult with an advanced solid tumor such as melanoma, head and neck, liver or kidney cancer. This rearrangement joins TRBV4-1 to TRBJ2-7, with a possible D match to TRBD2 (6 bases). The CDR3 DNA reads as TGCGCCAGCAGCCAAGCGGGAGAGGGCTACGAGCAGTACTTC. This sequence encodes CASSQAGEGYEQYF.